These T cell receptor beta chains were read from a single sample in a study of T-cell memory formation after mild COVID-19. TCRdb re-called the 5' RACE reads with MiXCR, one entry per CDR3 protein. The sample holds approximately 190,000 distinct CDR3 sequences, approximately 16% seen once. Sample: PBMCs or a T cell subset sorted from them (not recorded which). These TCRs come from an adult woman who had mild COVID-19 (a few samples of this study predate the infection). Cell type and time point are not known. Both conserved end residues are part of each CDR3. Each record gives: J gene, V gene, D gene, clone size, CDR3 protein, CDR3 DNA. The D gene is left open where the match is weak. Clone size is not always given. Where it is, it says once, few, many or a class for expanded clones.

>TRBJ2-7|TRBV5-1|-|-
CASSPVQGPSYEQYF
TGCGCCAGCAGCCCCGTCCAGGGCCCCTCCTACGAGCAGTACTTC
>TRBJ1-1|TRBV29-1|TRBD1|few
CSAGQPSNTEAFF
TGCAGCGCGGGACAGCCTTCTAACACTGAAGCTTTCTTT
>TRBJ2-7|TRBV25-1|TRBD2|-
CASSEPGGFYEQYF
TGTGCCAGCAGTGAACCCGGGGGGTTCTACGAGCAGTACTTC
>TRBJ2-6|TRBV18|TRBD1|many
CASDRGSGANVLTF
TGTGCCAGCGACAGGGGGTCTGGGGCCAACGTCCTGACTTTC
>TRBJ2-3|TRBV6-5|TRBD2|few
CASSSSGVRADTQYF
TGTGCCAGCAGTTCGAGCGGGGTCCGGGCTGATACGCAGTATTTT
>TRBJ1-1|TRBV18|-|few
CASSPPKSKGKNTEAFF
TGTGCCAGCTCACCACCGAAGTCCAAGGGGAAGAACACTGAAGCTTTCTTT
>TRBJ1-5|TRBV20-1|-|-
CSANSGGSNQPQHF
TGCAGTGCTAATTCGGGAGGGAGCAATCAGCCCCAGCATTTT
>TRBJ2-4|TRBV20-1|-|few
CSARHGRNIQYF
TGCAGTGCCCGACATGGGCGGAACATTCAGTACTTC
>TRBJ1-1|TRBV4-2|TRBD1|few
CASSLGLGQLNTEAFF
TGTGCCAGCAGCCTCGGTTTGGGACAGCTGAACACTGAAGCTTTCTTT
>TRBJ2-1|TRBV5-4|TRBD2|-
CASNPGLAGNEQFF
TGTGCCAGCAACCCCGGACTAGCGGGGAATGAGCAGTTCTTC
>TRBJ2-1|TRBV7-9|-|few
CASILDRGLYNEQFF
TGTGCCAGCATCTTGGACCGGGGACTCTACAATGAGCAGTTCTTC
>TRBJ1-1|TRBV12-3/TRBV12-4|-|few
CASSFAVHTEAFF
TGTGCCAGCAGTTTTGCTGTGCACACTGAAGCTTTCTTT
>TRBJ1-1|TRBV25-1|-|-
CASSEFNRDFGFTFF
TGTGCCAGCAGTGAATTCAACCGGGACTTTGGATTTACTTTCTTT
>TRBJ2-1|TRBV12-3/TRBV12-4|TRBD2|few
CASSLARTSGAYNEQFF
TGTGCCAGCAGTTTAGCGCGGACTAGCGGGGCTTACAATGAGCAGTTCTTC
>TRBJ1-1|TRBV5-6|-|few
CASSSQGRMETEAFF
TGTGCCAGCAGCAGCCAGGGGAGGATGGAGACTGAAGCTTTCTTT
>TRBJ2-3|TRBV11-2|-|-
CASSFAGRDTDTQYF
TGTGCCAGCAGCTTCGCCGGCAGAGACACAGATACGCAGTATTTT
>TRBJ2-1|TRBV5-1|TRBD1|many
CASSFGQGASYNEQFF
TGCGCCAGCAGCTTCGGACAGGGGGCCTCCTACAATGAGCAGTTCTTC
>TRBJ2-7|TRBV7-8|-|-
CASTTLGNEQYF
TGTGCCAGCACCACCCTTGGGAACGAGCAGTACTTC
>TRBJ1-2|TRBV12-3/TRBV12-4|TRBD1|few
CASSFLRQGSYGYTF
TGTGCCAGCAGTTTCCTCCGACAGGGGAGCTATGGCTACACCTTC
>TRBJ1-2|TRBV20-1|-|-
CSATDRYGYTF
TGCAGTGCCACGGACCGTTATGGCTACACCTTC
>TRBJ1-3|TRBV2|-|-
CASSGREANTIYF
TGTGCCAGCAGTGGACGGGAGGCAAACACCATATATTTT
>TRBJ2-3|TRBV5-1|-|many
CASSPGDITDTQYF
TGCGCCAGCAGCCCTGGGGATATCACAGATACGCAGTATTTT
>TRBJ2-3|TRBV2|-|-
CASSERRSTDTQYF
TGTGCCAGCAGTGAACGAAGGAGCACAGATACGCAGTATTTT
>TRBJ1-2|TRBV18|-|-
CASSPTGLDGYTF
TGTGCCAGCTCACCAACAGGGTTGGATGGCTACACCTTC